Described below is a single T cell receptor (beta chain) sequence and its context. Its antigen is as yet unknown. Sequencing used immunoSEQ multiplex PCR; TCRdb keeps in-frame clones, though not all of them. The profile shows just over 7,000 clones, 74% of them singletons. The sample belongs to a study of tumor-infiltrating lymphocytes in localized non-small cell lung cancer. Study-wide context: Patients included smokers and never-smokers with various histologies, some sampled after neoadjuvant chemotherapy.

Overall study findings and caveats: TCRbeta sequencing showed higher T cell infiltration in tumors than uninvolved lung. TCR sequencing covered a subset of patients with enough tissue. Each assay used a separate piece of the same tissue.

This CDR3 spans 18 amino acids. CDR1 and CDR2 (germline): LGHNA, YSLEER. Between the trimmed V and J ends, which lost 0 bases and 0 bases, there was a span of 12 bases. The receptor was isolated from a human donor with non-small cell lung cancer. V and J are TRBV4-3 and TRBJ1-6; unclear D gene. Sequencing used uninvolved lung tissue not adjacent to the tumor. The CDR3 spells CASSQDPIANSYNSPLHF. The DNA of the CDR3 is TGCGCCAGCAGCCAAGATCCGATAGCTAACTCCTATAATTCACCCCTCCACTTT.